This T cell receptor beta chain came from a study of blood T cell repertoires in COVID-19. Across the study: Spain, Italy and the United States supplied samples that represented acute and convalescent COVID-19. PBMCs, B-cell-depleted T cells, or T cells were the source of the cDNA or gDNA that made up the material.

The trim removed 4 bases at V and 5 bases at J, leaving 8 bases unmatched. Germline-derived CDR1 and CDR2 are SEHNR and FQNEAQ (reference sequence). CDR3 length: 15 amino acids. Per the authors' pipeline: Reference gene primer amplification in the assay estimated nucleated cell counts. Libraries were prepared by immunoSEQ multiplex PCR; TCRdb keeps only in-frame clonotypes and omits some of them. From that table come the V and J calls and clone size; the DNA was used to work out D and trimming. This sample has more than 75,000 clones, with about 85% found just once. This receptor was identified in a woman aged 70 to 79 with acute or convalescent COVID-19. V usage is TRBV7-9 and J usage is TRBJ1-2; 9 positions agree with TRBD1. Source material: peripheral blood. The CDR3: CASSSWTGDRYGYTF. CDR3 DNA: TGTGCCAGCAGCTCGTGGACAGGGGATAGATATGGCTACACCTTC.